This TCR beta chain was sequenced in a study of Ad26.COV2.S vaccination and SARS-CoV-2 variants (dated by TCRdb to the early 2020s). The study in broad terms: Vaccine-arm donors were drawn from COV1001, a multicentre, randomized, double-blind, placebo-controlled phase I-IIa trial of Ad26.COV2.S in healthy adults. Trial participants were randomized into five groups of five, in which low-dose or high-dose Ad26.COV2.S was given once or twice, or placebo was given on both occasions. Ad26.COV2.S was given intramuscularly at 5x10^10 or 1x10^11 viral particles, as a single shot or as two shots 56 days apart. The specificity and breadth of SARS-CoV-2-reactive T cell receptors after Ad26.COV2.S vaccination were assessed by TCRbeta repertoire sequencing. Blinding of investigators to trial group allocation was maintained during experiments and outcome assessment. A total of about 30 samples were included in the TCR-sequenced set, comprising roughly 20 Ad26.COV2.S vaccine recipients, 5 placebo recipients and 8 SARS-CoV-2 convalescent individuals. Points the paper makes about the study in general: Substantial breadth of spike-specific CD8+ and CD4+ T cell responses was reported after vaccination. Vaccine and placebo recipients had similar non-spike TCR breadth, a finding consistent with the vaccine containing only spike. Ad26.COV2.S recipients had higher spike-specific TCR breadth than placebo recipients (P = 0.0014). The study was not powered to compare responses between vaccine doses or regimens. According to the authors, total T cell responses may have been underestimated by the TCR breadth and depth analyses.

Notes on this clone: Its recognized antigen is unknown. No qualities accompany the bases; no much larger clone lies one base away.

The immunoSEQ Assay was used to sequence TCRbeta CDR3 regions. After extraction, genomic DNA underwent amplification by bias-controlled multiplex PCR, followed by high-throughput sequencing. In the paper's pipeline: Collapsing and filtering of sequences were performed to quantify the absolute abundance of each unique TCRbeta CDR3 region. T cell fraction was estimated by normalizing TCRbeta template counts to usable DNA, with usable DNA measured through amplification of reference genes found in all nucleated cells. Repertoire TCRs were annotated as SARS-CoV-2-specific when V gene, CDR3 amino acid sequence and J gene were exactly matched to a known reactive TCR set. The reference SARS-CoV-2 TCR set was derived from MIRA and filtered for enrichment in COVID-19-positive ImmuneCODE repertoires, a step that removed public or cross-reactive TCRs. Using the MIRA antigens, annotated TCRs were further analysed by specific ORF or by position within an ORF. Breadth was defined as annotated unique rearrangements over total unique productive rearrangements; depth was the summed frequency of those rearrangements. TCR breadth was compared between groups using two-sided Wilcoxon rank-sum tests. Imported from immuneACCESS, the table was reduced by TCRdb to in-frame sequences with V and J called. These copies leave out some clones; in studies compared against another copy, an unresolved V gene accounts for under half, and the cause of the remainder is not known. The DNA was the basis for D and trimming; V, J and clone size are from that table. A total of 410,000 or so clones appear in this sample, more than 80% of them only once. The top ten constitute 9.5% to 15% of the sample.

Reading from cysteine to phenylalanine, the CDR3 counts 15 amino acids. Only the CDR3 DNA is retained, 45 bases long and in frame from the first base. The germline V gene sets CDR1 to SGHTA and CDR2 to FQGTGA. The germline V and J ends show losses of 5 bases and 1 base respectively, and no gene match explains 3 bases of the junction. The treatment or condition label of this sample denotes: roughly 18 received Ad26.COV2.S at low or high dose, single or two shots; about 5 received placebo; per-sample allocation not given. For vaccine and placebo recipients, repertoires were sequenced using samples collected on day 63 after the first injection. In Cohort 1b, around 23 adults aged 18-55 years were enrolled at a single site in Boston, USA, between 29 July and 7 August 2020. As a vaccine, Ad26.COV2.S was a replication-incompetent adenovirus type 26 vector that expressed a prefusion-stabilized SARS-CoV-2 spike protein derived from the original Wuhan strain.

The material was peripheral blood, obtained in a trial of Ad26.COV2.S vaccine versus placebo. This TCR was recovered from a person between 18 and 59 years old who received the Ad26.COV2.S COVID-19 vaccine or a placebo. The chain is assembled from TRBV7-3 and TRBJ2-2, and TRBD1 matches 8 of the central bases. The nucleotide sequence reads TGTGCCAGCAGCCCCGGGACAGGGAACACCGGGGAGCTGTTTTTT. This is translated as CASSPGTGNTGELFF.